Ten or more counts support the clone carrying this T cell receptor beta chain. Naive CD8 T cells were FACS-sorted by CD8+CD4-CCR7+CD45RA+ markers. This sample is part of a study of molecular identifiers for immune sequencing clone quantification. This CDR3 region has 17 residues. In germline, CDR1 is MNHEY, CDR2 SVGEGT. V dropped 0 bases and J dropped 3; count of bases not matched to a gene: 7. Both previously described methods and listed TCR primers were employed to make bulk TCR libraries. TCRdb re-called the PCR reads through MiXCR, storing one row per CDR3 protein. The sample lists some 100,000 distinct CDR3 sequences; around 20% were seen once.

The sequencing input was naive CD8+ T cells from blood, with Jurkat cell RNA spiked in. Subset indicated: FACS-sorted CD8+CD4-CCR7+CD45RA+ naive T cells. The source is a human donor in good health. Some libraries in this study had Jurkat cell RNA spiked in. The rearrangement links TRBV6-2 or TRBV6-3 to TRBJ2-1; the match to TRBD1 covers 8 bases. The CDR3 coding sequence is TGTGCCAGCAGTTACTCGTCCGGGACAGGTTTCTACAATGAGCAGTTCTTC. It encodes CASSYSSGTGFYNEQFF.